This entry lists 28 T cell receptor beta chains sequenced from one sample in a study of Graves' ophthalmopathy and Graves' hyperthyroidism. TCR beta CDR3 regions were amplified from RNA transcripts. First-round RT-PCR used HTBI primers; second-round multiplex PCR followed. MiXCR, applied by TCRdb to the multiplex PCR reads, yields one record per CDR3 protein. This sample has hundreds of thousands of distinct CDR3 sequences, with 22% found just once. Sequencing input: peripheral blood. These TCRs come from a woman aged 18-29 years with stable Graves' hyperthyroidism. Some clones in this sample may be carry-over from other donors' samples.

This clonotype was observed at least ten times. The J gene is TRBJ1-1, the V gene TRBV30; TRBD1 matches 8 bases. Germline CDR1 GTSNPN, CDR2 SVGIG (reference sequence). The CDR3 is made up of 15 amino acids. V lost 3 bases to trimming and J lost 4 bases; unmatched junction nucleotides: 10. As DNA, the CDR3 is TGTGCCTGGAGGGACAGGGCGGGGTGGGGCACTGAAGCTTTCTTT. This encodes CAWRDRAGWGTEAFF. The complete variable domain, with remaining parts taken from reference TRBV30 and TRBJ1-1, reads SQTIHQWPATLVQPVGSPLSLECTVEGTSNPNLYWYRQAAGRGLQLLFYSVGIGQISSEVPQNLSASRPQDRQFILSSKKLLLSDSGFYLCAWRDRAGWGTEAFFGQGTRLTVV.

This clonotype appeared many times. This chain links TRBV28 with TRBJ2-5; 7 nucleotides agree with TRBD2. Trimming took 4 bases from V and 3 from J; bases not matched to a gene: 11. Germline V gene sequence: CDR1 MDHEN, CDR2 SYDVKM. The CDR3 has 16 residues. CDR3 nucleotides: TGTGCCAGCAGTTCCCTAGCGGACTTATCCAAAGAGACCCAGTACTTC. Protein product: CASSSLADLSKETQYF.

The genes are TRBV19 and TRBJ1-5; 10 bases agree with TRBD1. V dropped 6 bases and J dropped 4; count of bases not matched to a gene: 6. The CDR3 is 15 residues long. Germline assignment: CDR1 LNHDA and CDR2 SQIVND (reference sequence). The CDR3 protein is CASRLTGGKNQPQHF. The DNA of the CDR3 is TGTGCCAGTAGACTGACAGGGGGCAAGAATCAGCCCCAGCATTTT.

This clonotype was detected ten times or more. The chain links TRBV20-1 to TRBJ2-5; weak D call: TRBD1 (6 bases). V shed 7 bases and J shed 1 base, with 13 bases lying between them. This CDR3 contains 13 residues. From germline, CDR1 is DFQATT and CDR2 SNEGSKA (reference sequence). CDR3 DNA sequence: TGCAGTGTCGACAGGACAACCCAAGAGACCCAGTACTTC. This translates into CSVDRTTQETQYF.

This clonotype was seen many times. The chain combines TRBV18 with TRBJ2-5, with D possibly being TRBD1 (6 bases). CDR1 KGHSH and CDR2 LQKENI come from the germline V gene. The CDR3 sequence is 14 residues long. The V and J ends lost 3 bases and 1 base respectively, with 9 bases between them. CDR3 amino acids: CASSPGRGQETQYF. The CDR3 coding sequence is TGTGCCAGCTCACCGGGCAGGGGCCAAGAGACCCAGTACTTC.

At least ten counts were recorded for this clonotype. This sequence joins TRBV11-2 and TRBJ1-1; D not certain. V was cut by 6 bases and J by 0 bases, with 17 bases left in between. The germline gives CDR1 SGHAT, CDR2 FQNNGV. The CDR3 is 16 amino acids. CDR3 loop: CASSFGSRAVNTEAFF. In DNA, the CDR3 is TGTGCCAGCAGTTTTGGTTCCCGAGCCGTGAACACTGAAGCTTTCTTT.

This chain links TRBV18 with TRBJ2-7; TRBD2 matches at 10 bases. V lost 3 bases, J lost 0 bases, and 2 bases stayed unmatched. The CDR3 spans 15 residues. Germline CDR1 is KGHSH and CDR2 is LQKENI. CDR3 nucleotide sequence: TGTGCCAGCTCACCTAGCGGGGGGATCTCCTACGAGCAGTACTTC. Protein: CASSPSGGISYEQYF.

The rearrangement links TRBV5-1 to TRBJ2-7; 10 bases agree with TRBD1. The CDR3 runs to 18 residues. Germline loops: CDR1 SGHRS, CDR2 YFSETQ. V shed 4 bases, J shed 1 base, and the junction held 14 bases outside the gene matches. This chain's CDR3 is CASSPGTGVFYASYEQYF. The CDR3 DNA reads TGCGCCAGCAGCCCCGGGACAGGGGTCTTTTACGCATCCTACGAGCAGTACTTC. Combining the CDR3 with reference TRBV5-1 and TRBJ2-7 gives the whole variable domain KAGVTQTPRYLIKTRGQQVTLSCSPISGHRSVSWYQQTPGQGLQFLFEYFSETQRNKGNFPGRFSGRQFSNSRSEMNVSTLELGDSALYLCASSPGTGVFYASYEQYFGPGTRLTVT.

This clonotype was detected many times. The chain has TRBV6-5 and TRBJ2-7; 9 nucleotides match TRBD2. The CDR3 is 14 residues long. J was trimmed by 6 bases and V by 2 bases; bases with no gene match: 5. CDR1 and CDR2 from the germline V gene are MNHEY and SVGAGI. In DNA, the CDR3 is TGTGCCAGCAGTTACATGCGGGGGGGCCCCGAGCAGTACTTC. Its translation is CASSYMRGGPEQYF.

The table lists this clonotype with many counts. The CDR3 region is CASSLVVNSNTEAFF. CDR3 sequence (DNA): TGTGCCAGCAGCTTAGTAGTCAACTCGAACACTGAAGCTTTCTTT. V and J are TRBV7-2 and TRBJ1-1, with D hard to call. Germline V CDR1 and CDR2: SGHTA, FQGNSA. The ends were cut back, 1 base at V and 1 base at J, with 10 bases in the middle. The CDR3 covers 15 residues.

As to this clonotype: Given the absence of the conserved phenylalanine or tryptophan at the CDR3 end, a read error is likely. CDR3 residues: CASSFRGGSTEAFY. As DNA, the CDR3 is TGTGCCAGCAGCTTCAGGGGAGGGTCGACTGAAGCTTTCTAT. This rearrangement joins TRBV5-6 to TRBJ1-1; TRBD1 is a possible D gene (6 bases). V shed 2 bases and J shed 5 bases, with 13 bases lying between them. CDR1 SGHDT and CDR2 YYEEEE come from the germline V gene. CDR3 length: 14 residues.

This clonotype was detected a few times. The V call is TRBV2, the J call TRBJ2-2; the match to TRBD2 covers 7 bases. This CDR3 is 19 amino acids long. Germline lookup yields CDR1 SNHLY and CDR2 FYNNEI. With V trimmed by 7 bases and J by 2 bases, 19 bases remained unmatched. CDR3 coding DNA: TGTGCCAGCAAGCCTTGGCCAGCGGGACCAAAAAAAAACACCGGGGAGCTGTTTTTT. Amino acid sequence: CASKPWPAGPKKNTGELFF.

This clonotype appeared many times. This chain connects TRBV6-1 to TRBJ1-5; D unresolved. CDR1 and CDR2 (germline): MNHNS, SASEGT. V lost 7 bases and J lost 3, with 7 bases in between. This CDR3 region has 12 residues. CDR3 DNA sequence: TGTGCCAGCAAAGGGTCCAATCAGCCCCAGCATTTT. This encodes CASKGSNQPQHF.

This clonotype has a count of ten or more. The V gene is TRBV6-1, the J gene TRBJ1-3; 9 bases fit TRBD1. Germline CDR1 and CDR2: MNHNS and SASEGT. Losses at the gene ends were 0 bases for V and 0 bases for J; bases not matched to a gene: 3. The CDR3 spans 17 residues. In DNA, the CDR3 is TGTGCCAGCAGTGAAGCTACAGGGGGCAGCTCTGGAAACACCATATATTTT. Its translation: CASSEATGGSSGNTIYF.

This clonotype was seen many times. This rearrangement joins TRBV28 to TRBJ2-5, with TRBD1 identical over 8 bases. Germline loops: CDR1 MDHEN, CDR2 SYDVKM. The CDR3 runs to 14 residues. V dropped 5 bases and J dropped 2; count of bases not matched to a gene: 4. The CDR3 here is CASSRTGWQETQYF. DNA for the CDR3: TGTGCCAGCAGTCGGACAGGGTGGCAAGAGACCCAGTACTTC.

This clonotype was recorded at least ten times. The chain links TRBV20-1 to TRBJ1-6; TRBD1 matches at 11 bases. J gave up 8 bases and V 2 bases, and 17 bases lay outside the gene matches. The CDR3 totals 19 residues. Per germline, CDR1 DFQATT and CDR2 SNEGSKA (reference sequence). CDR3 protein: CSARSPGQGARSGYSPLHF. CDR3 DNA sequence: TGCAGTGCTAGATCTCCCGGACAGGGGGCCCGGTCCGGATATTCACCCCTCCACTTT.

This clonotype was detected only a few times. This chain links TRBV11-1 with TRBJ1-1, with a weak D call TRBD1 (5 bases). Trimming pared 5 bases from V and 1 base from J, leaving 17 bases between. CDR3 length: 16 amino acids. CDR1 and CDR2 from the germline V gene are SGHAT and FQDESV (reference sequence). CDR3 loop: CASSPLPGRRNTEAFF. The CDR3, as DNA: TGTGCCAGCAGCCCACTCCCGGGACGGAGGAACACTGAAGCTTTCTTT.

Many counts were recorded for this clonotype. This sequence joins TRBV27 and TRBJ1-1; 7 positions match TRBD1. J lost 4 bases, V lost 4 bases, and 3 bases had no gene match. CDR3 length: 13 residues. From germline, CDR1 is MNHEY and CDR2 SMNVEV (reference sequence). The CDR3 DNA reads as TGTGCCAGCAGTTCCGAGGGGGCCACTGAAGCTTTCTTT. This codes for CASSSEGATEAFF.

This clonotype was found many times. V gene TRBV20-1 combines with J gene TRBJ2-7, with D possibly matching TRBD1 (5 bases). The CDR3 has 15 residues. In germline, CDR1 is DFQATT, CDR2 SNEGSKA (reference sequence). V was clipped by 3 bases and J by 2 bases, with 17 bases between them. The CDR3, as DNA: TGCAGTGCTAGGGCGGCAGGACATCCCACCTACGAGCAGTACTTC. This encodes CSARAAGHPTYEQYF.

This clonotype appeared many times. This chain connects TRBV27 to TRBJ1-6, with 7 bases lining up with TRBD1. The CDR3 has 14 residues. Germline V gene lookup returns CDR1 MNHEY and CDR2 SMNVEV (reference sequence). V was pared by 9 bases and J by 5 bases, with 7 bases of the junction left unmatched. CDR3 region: CASKRTGDNSPLHF. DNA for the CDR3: TGTGCCAGTAAAAGAACAGGGGATAATTCACCCCTCCACTTT.

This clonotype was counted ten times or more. The CDR3 DNA follows: TGTGCCACCAGCCCTCGTGACAGGGGAACGGCCAAAAACATTCAGTACTTC. It codes for CATSPRDRGTAKNIQYF. The chain couples TRBV15 to TRBJ2-4; TRBD1 aligns across 8 bases. Looked up from germline, CDR1 is LNHNV and CDR2 is YYDKDF (reference sequence). The V gene end was trimmed by 5 bases and the J gene end by 1 base; junction bases not matched to a gene: 10. CDR3 length equals 17 residues.

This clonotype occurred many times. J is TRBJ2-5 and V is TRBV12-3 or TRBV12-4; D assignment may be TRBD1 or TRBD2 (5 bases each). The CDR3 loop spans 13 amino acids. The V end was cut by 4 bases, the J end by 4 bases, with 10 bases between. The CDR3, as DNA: TGTGCCAGCAGTTACGAGGGGCGAGAGACCCAGTACTTC. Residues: CASSYEGRETQYF.

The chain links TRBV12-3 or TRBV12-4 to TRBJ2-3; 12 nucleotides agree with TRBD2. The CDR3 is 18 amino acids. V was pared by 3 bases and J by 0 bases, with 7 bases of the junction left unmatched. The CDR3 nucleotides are TGTGCCAGCAGTTTTCTAGCGGGAGGGCCGTTGAGCACAGATACGCAGTATTTT. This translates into CASSFLAGGPLSTDTQYF.

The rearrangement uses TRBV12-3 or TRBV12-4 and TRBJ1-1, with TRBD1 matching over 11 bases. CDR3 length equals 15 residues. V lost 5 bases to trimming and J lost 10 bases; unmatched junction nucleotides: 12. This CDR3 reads CASSVSGTGGARAFF. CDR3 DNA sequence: TGTGCCAGCAGTGTATCCGGGACAGGGGGAGCCAGAGCTTTCTTT.

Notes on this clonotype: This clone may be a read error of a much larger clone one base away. In DNA form, the CDR3 reads TGTGCCAGCTGCTTAGCCGCACAGGGTTACGAGCAGTACTTC. Amino acids: CASCLAAQGYEQYF. The gene calls are TRBV7-9 and TRBJ2-7; possible D gene TRBD1, 6 bases. Germline CDR1 SEHNR, CDR2 FQNEAQ (reference sequence). The CDR3 extends over 14 amino acids.

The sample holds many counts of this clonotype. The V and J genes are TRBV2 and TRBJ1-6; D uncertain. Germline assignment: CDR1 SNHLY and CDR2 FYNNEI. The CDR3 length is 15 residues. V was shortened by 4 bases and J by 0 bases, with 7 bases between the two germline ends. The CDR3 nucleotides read TGTGCCAGCAGTGCCCGGAGCTCCTATAATTCACCCCTCCACTTT. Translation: CASSARSSYNSPLHF. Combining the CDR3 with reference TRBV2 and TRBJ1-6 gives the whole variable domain EPEVTQTPSHQVTQMGQEVILRCVPISNHLYFYWYRQILGQKVEFLVSFYNNEISEKSEIFDDQFSVERPDGSNFTLKIRSTKLEDSAMYFCASSARSSYNSPLHFGNGTRLTVT.

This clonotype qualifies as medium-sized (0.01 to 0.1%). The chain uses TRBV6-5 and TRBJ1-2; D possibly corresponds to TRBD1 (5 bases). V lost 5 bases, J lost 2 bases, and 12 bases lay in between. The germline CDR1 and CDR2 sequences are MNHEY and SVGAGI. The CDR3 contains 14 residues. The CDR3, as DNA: TGTGCCAGCAGTCCGGGGGGTTCCAACTATGGCTACACCTTC. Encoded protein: CASSPGGSNYGYTF.

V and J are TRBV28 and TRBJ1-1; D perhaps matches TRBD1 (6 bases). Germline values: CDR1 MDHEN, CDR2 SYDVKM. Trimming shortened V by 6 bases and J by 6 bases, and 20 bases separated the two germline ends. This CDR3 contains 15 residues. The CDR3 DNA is TGTGCCAGCAGGCCGGGACAAGTATTTCCCGCTGAAGCTTTCTTT. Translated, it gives CASRPGQVFPAEAFF.